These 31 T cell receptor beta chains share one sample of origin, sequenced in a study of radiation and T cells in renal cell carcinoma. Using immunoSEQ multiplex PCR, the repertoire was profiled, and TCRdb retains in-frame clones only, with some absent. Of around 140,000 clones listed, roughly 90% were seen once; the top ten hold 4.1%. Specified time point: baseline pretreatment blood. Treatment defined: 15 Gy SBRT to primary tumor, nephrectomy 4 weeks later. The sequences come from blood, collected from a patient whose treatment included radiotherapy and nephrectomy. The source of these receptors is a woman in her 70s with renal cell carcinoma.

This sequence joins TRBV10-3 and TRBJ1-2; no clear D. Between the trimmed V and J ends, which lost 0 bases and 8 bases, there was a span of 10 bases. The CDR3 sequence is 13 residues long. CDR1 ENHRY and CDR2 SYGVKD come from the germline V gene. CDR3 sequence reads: CAISESVQYGYTF. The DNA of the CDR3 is TGTGCCATCAGTGAGTCTGTGCAGTACGGCTACACCTTC.

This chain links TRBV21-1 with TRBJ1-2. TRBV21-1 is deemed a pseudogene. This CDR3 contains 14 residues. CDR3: CAILGADGDYGYTF. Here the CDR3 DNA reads TGTGCCATCCTGGGTGCAGACGGAGACTATGGCTACACCTTC.

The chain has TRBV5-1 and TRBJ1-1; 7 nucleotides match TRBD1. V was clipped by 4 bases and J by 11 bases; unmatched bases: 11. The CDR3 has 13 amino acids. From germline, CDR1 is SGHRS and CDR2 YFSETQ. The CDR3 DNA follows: TGCGCCAGCAGCCTGATCGACAGGGACTCGGCTTTCTTT. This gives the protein CASSLIDRDSAFF.

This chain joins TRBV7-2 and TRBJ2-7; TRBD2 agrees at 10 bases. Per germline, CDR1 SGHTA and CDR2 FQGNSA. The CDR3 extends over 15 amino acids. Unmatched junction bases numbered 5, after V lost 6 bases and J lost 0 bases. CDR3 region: CASSLSGGTSYEQYF. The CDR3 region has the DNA TGTGCCAGCAGTCTTAGCGGGGGGACCTCCTACGAGCAGTACTTC. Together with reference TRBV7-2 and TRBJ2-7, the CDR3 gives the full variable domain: GAGVSQSPSNKVTEKGKDVELRCDPISGHTALYWYRQSLGQGLEFLIYFQGNSAPDKSGLPSDRFSAERTGGSVSTLTIQRTQQEDSAVYLCASSLSGGTSYEQYFGPGTRLTVT.

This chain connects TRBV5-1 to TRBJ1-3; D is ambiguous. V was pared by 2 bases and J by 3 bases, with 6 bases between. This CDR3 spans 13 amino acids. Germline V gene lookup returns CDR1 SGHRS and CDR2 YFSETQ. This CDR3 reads CASSFGDGNTIYF. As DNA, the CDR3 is TGCGCCAGCAGCTTTGGGGATGGAAACACCATATATTTT.

This chain's CDR3 is CASEDTQSRGEQFF. CDR3 DNA sequence: TGCGCCAGCGAGGACACCCAAAGTCGGGGTGAGCAGTTCTTC. The V gene is TRBV10-2, the J gene TRBJ2-1, with D possibly called TRBD1 or TRBD2 (5 bases each). The CDR3 runs to 14 residues. The V gene lost 8 bases and the J gene lost 9 bases, with 20 bases spanning the gap. The germline V gene has CDR1 WSHSY and CDR2 SAAADI.

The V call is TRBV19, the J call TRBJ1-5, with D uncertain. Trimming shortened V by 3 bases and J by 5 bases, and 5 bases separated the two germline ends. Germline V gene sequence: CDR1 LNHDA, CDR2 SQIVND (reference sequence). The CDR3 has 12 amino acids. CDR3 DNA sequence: TGTGCCAGTAGTATGCCAGATCAGCCCCAGCATTTT. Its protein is CASSMPDQPQHF.

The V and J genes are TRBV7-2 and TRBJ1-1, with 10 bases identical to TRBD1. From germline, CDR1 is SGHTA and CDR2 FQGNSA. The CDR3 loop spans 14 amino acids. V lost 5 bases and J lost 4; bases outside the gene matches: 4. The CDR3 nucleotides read TGTGCCAGCAGCGTCCGGACAGGGGGCACTGAAGCTTTCTTT. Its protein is CASSVRTGGTEAFF.

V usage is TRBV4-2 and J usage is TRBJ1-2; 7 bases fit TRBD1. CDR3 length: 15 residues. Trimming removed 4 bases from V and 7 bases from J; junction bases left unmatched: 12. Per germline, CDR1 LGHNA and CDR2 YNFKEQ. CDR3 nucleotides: TGTGCCAGCAGCCCCTTAACAGGGGTGGTGGCTGGCTACACCTTC. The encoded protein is CASSPLTGVVAGYTF.

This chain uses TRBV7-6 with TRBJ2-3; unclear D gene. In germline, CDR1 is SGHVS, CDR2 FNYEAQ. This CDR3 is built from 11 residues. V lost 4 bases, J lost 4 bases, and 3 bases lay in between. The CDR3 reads CASSSADTQYF. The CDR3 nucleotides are TGTGCCAGCAGCTCCGCAGATACGCAGTATTTT.

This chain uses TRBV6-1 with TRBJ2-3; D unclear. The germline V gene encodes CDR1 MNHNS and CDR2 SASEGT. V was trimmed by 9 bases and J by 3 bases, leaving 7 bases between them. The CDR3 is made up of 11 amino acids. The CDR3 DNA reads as TGTGCCAGTGACTTTACAGATACGCAGTATTTT. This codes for CASDFTDTQYF.

The CDR3, as DNA: TGTGCCAGCGGGCAAGGGTACCAAGAGACCCAGTACTTC. As protein: CASGQGYQETQYF. V is TRBV27 and J is TRBJ2-5; D is undetermined. The CDR3 runs 13 residues. The germline V and J ends were trimmed by 8 bases and 0 bases, with 10 bases remaining between them. The germline CDR1 and CDR2 sequences are MNHEY and SMNVEV (reference sequence).

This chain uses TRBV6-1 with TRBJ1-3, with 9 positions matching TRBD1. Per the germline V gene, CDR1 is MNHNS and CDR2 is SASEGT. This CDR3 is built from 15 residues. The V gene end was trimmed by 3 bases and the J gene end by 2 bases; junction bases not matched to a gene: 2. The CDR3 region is CASSDRDRAGNTIYF. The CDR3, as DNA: TGTGCCAGCAGTGATCGGGACAGGGCTGGAAACACCATATATTTT.

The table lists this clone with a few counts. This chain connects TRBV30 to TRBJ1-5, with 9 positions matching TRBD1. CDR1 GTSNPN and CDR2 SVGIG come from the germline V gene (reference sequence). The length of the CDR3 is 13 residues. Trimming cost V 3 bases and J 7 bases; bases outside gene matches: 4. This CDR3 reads CAWSDRGTQPQHF. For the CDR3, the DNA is TGTGCCTGGAGCGACAGGGGGACCCAGCCCCAGCATTTT.

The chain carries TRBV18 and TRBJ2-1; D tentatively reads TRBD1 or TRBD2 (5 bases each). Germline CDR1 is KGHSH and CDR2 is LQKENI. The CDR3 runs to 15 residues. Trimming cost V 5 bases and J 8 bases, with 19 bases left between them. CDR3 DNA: TGTGCCAGCTCAGTTCCGGGACCCAGGGTGCATGAGCAGTTCTTC. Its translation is CASSVPGPRVHEQFF.

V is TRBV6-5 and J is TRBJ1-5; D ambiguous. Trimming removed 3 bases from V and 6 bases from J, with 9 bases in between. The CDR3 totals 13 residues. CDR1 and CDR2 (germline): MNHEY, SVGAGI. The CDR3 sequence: CASSYSRGQPQHF. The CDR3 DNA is TGTGCCAGCAGTTATTCCCGGGGTCAGCCCCAGCATTTT.

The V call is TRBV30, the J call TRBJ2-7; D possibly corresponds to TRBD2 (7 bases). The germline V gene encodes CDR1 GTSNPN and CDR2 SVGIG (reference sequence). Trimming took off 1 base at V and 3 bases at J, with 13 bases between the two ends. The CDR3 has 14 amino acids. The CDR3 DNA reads TGTGCCTGGAGTGGAGGGGGGGGGCTCTACGAGCAGTACTTC. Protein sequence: CAWSGGGGLYEQYF. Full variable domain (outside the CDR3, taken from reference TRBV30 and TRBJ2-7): SQTIHQWPATLVQPVGSPLSLECTVEGTSNPNLYWYRQAAGRGLQLLFYSVGIGQISSEVPQNLSASRPQDRQFILSSKKLLLSDSGFYLCAWSGGGGLYEQYFGPGTRLTVT.

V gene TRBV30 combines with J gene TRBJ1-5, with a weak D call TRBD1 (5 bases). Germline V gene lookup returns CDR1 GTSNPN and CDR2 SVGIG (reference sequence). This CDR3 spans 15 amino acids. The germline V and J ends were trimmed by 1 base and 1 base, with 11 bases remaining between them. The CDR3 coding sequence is TGTGCCTGGAGTGCAGATCAGGGAAGCAATCAGCCCCAGCATTTT. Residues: CAWSADQGSNQPQHF.

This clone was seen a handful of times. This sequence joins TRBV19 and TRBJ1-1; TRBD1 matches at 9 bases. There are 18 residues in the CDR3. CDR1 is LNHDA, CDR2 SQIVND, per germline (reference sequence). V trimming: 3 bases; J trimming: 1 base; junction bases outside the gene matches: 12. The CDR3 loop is CASSILPPGTGKNTEAFF. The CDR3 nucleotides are TGTGCCAGTAGTATTCTCCCCCCCGGGACAGGGAAGAACACTGAAGCTTTCTTT.

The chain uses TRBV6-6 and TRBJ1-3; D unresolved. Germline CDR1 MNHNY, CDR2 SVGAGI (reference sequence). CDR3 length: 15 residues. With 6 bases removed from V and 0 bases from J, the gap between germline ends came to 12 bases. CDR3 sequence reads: CASSQYAGSGNTIYF. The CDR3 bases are TGTGCCAGCAGCCAATACGCCGGCTCTGGAAACACCATATATTTT.

The CDR3: CSVRNTEAFF. The CDR3 region has the DNA TGCAGCGTTCGGAACACTGAAGCTTTCTTT. The chain links TRBV29-1 to TRBJ1-1, with D uncertain. This CDR3 comprises 10 residues. The germline V gene encodes CDR1 SQVTM and CDR2 ANQGSEA. V lost 5 bases and J 1 base, leaving 2 bases between the germline ends. Supplemented by reference TRBV29-1 and TRBJ1-1, the full variable domain reads SAVISQKPSRDICQRGTSLTIQCQVDSQVTMMFWYRQQPGQSLTLIATANQGSEATYESGFVIDKFPISRPNLTFSTLTVSNMSPEDSSIYLCSVRNTEAFFGQGTRLTVV.

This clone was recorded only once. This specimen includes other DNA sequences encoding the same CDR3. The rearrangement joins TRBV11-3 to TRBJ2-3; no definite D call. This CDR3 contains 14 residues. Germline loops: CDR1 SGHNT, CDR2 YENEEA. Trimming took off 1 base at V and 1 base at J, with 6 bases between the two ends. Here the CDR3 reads CASSLGRGTDTQYF. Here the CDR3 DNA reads TGTGCCAGCAGCTTAGGAAGGGGCACAGATACGCAGTATTTT.

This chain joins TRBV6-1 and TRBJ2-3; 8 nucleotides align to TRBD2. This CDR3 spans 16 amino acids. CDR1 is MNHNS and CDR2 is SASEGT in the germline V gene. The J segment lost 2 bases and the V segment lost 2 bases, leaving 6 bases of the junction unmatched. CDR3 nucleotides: TGTGCCAGCAGTGAAACCCGGGGGGGGGCCACAGATACGCAGTATTTT. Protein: CASSETRGGATDTQYF.

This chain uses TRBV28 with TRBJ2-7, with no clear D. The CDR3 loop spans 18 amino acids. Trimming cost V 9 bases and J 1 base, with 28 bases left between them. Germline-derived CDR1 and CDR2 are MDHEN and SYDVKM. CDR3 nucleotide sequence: TGTGCCAGTAAATGGGAAGAAGTAGATTATAAAGGATCCTACGAGCAGTACTTC. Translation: CASKWEEVDYKGSYEQYF.

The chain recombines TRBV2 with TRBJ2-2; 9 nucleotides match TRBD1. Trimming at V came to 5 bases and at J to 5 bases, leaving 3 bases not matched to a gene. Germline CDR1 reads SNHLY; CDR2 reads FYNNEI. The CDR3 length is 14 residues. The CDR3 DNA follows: TGTGCCAGCAGTTACAGGGGGCGGACCGGGGAGCTGTTTTTT. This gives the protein CASSYRGRTGELFF. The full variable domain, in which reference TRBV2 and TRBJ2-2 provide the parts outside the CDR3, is EPEVTQTPSHQVTQMGQEVILRCVPISNHLYFYWYRQILGQKVEFLVSFYNNEISEKSEIFDDQFSVERPDGSNFTLKIRSTKLEDSAMYFCASSYRGRTGELFFGEGSRLTVL.

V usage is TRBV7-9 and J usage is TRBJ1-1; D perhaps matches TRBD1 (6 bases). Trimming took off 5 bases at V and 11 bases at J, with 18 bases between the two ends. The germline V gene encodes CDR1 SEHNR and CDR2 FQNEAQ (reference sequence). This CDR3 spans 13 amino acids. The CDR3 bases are TGTGCCAGCAGCCCAGGGGCTATAGGTACGGCTTTCTTT. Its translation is CASSPGAIGTAFF.

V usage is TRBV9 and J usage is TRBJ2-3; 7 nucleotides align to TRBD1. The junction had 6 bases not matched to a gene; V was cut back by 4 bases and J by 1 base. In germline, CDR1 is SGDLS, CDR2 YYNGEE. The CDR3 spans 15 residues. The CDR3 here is CASSPIGQGTDTQYF. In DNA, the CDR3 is TGTGCCAGCAGCCCAATAGGACAGGGCACAGATACGCAGTATTTT.

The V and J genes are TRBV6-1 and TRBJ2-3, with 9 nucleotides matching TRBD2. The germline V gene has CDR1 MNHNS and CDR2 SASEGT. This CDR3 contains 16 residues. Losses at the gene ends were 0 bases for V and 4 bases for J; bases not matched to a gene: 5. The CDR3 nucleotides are TGTGCCAGCAGTGAAGCTGCGGGGGGGACTGCAGATACGCAGTATTTT. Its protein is CASSEAAGGTADTQYF.

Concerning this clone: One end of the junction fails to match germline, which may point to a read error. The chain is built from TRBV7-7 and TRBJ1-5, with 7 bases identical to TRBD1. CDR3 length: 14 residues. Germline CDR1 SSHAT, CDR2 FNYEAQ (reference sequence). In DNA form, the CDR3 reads TGTGCTAGCAGCTTGAACAGGGGCTTCCAGCCCCAGCATTTT. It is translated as CASSLNRGFQPQHF.

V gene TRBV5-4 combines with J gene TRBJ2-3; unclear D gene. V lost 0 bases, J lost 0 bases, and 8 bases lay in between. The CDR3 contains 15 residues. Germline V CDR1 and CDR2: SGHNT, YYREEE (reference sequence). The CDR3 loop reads CASSLEATSTDTQYF. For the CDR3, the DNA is TGTGCCAGCAGCTTGGAAGCGACTAGCACAGATACGCAGTATTTT.

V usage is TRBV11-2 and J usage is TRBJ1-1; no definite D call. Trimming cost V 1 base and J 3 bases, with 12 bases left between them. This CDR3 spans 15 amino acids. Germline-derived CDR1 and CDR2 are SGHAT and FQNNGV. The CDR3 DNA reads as TGTGCCAGCAGCTTAGGGTCAGGAGGGTACACTGAAGCTTTCTTT. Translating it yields CASSLGSGGYTEAFF.